This T cell receptor (beta chain) is drawn from a study of cytotoxic CD8 clonotypes in ibrutinib-treated CLL. Study context: The patients comprised some twelve relapsed/refractory and about 16 treatment-naive cases, 17 to 18 IGHV unmutated. Across samples, productive templates numbered roughly 230,000 and productive rearrangements reached 75,000 to 100,000 on average.

The CDR3 totals 15 residues. V shed 6 bases and J shed 0 bases, with 11 bases lying between them. The V gene's germline CDR1 is SEHNR and CDR2 FQNEAQ (reference sequence). Produced via immunoSEQ multiplex PCR; TCRdb's table is partial and in-frame only. The sample shows some 200,000 clones, nearly 80% of them seen only once. This clone was observed once. This sequence originates from a human donor with chronic lymphocytic leukemia. The chain links TRBV7-9 to TRBJ1-4; D unclear. This specimen was PBMCs, taken after 12 months of ibrutinib treatment. DNA for the CDR3: TGTGCCAGCAGGTCCGGGTTTGCAACTAATGAAAAACTGTTTTTT. Translating gives CASRSGFATNEKLFF.